Below are 7 T cell receptor beta chains sequenced from a single sample in a study of blood T cell repertoires in COVID-19. Clones were read by immunoSEQ multiplex PCR, and TCRdb kept only the in-frame ones, dropping some. The table includes about 280,000 clones, 86% detected once. What was sequenced was peripheral blood. These TCRs come from a woman aged 25 to 39 with active or convalescent COVID-19.

The V and J genes are TRBV18 and TRBJ1-2; maybe TRBD1 (5 bases). The CDR3 length is 15 residues. Germline assignment: CDR1 KGHSH and CDR2 LQKENI. Trimming shortened V by 0 bases and J by 6 bases, and 14 bases separated the two germline ends. The CDR3 DNA reads as TGTGCCAGCTCACCACCGAACAGGATATTACATGGCTACACCTTC. It translates to CASSPPNRILHGYTF.

The V call is TRBV10-3, the J call TRBJ1-5, with D perhaps matching TRBD1 (5 bases). CDR1 is ENHRY and CDR2 is SYGVKD in the germline V gene. Trimming shortened V by 7 bases and J by 9 bases, and 13 bases separated the two germline ends. The CDR3 is 12 amino acids. The CDR3 DNA follows: TGTGCCATCAACGAGGGCGGGGGGCCCCAGCATTTT. It specifies CAINEGGGPQHF.

This clone occurred once. The V gene is TRBV3-1 (or the pseudogene TRBV3-2), the J gene TRBJ2-5; 8 bases agree with TRBD1. The V gene end was trimmed by 7 bases and the J gene end by 4 bases; junction bases not matched to a gene: 2. The CDR3 is 12 residues long. Per the germline V gene, CDR1 is LGHDT and CDR2 is YNNKEL (reference sequence). The CDR3 reads CASTGTGETQYF. CDR3 bases: TGTGCCAGCACCGGGACAGGAGAGACCCAGTACTTC.

The table lists this clone with a count of one. The genes are TRBV3-1 (or the pseudogene TRBV3-2) and TRBJ2-7, with 9 bases aligning to TRBD2. After removal of 4 bases from V and 1 base from J, the junction contained 8 bases not matched to a gene. This CDR3 has 16 amino acids. Germline CDR1 reads LGHDT; CDR2 reads YNNKEL (reference sequence). Here the CDR3 reads CASSPRLAGSSYEQYF. CDR3 DNA sequence: TGTGCCAGCAGCCCTCGGCTAGCGGGGAGTTCCTACGAGCAGTACTTC.

The V call is TRBV5-1, the J call TRBJ1-1; D is undetermined. The CDR3 loop spans 13 amino acids. CDR1 is SGHRS and CDR2 is YFSETQ in the germline V gene. V was clipped by 0 bases and J by 11 bases, with 14 bases between them. Written as DNA, the CDR3 is TGCGCCAGCAGCTTGGCCGGGTCGGTTGGGGCTTTCTTT. Protein: CASSLAGSVGAFF.

The chain links TRBV3-1 (or the pseudogene TRBV3-2) to TRBJ2-5; D may be TRBD1 (6 bases). V was trimmed by 5 bases and J by 5 bases, leaving 36 bases between them. Germline CDR1 reads LGHDT; CDR2 reads YNNKEL (reference sequence). CDR3 length: 21 amino acids. The chain's CDR3 is CASSYTQRLCRGPQSMETQYF. As DNA, the CDR3 is TGTGCCAGCAGCTATACACAAAGGCTTTGCAGGGGACCTCAGTCAATGGAGACCCAGTACTTC.

About this clone itself: Compared with germline, one end of the junction differs, possibly owing to a read error. V gene TRBV5-1 combines with J gene TRBJ1-1, with TRBD1 matching over 9 bases. The CDR3 consists of 15 residues. From germline, CDR1 is SGHRS and CDR2 YFSETQ. This CDR3 reads CASSLGDRDHTEAFF. The CDR3 nucleotides read TGCGCCAGCAGTTTGGGGGACAGGGACCACACTGAAGCTTTCTTT. Filled out from reference TRBV5-1 and TRBJ1-1, the complete variable domain reads KAGVTQTPRYLIKTRGQQVTLSCSPISGHRSVSWYQQTPGQGLQFLFEYFSETQRNKGNFPGRFSGRQFSNSRSEMNVSTLELGDSALYLCASSLGDRDHTEAFFGQGTRLTVV.